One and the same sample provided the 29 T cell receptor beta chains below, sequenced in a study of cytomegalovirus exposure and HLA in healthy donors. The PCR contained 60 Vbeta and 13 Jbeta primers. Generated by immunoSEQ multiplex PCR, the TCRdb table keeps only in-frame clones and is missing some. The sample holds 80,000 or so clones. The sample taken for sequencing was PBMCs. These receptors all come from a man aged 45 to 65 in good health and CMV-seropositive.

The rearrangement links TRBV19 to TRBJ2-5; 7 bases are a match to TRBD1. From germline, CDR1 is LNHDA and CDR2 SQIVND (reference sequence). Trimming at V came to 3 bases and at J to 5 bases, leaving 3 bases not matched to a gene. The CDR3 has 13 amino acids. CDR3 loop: CASSMTRGETQYF. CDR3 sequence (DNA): TGTGCCAGTAGTATGACCAGGGGGGAGACCCAGTACTTC.

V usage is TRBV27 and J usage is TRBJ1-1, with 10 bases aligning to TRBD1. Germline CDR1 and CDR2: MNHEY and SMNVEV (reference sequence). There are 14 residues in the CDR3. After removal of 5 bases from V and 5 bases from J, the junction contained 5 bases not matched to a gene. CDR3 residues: CASSRQGAGTEAFF. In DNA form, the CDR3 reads TGTGCCAGCAGTCGACAGGGGGCTGGAACTGAAGCTTTCTTT.

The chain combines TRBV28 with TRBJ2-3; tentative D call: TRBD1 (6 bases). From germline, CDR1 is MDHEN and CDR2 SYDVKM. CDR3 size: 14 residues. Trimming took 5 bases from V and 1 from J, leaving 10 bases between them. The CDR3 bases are TGTGCCAGCAGTAAAGGGGGAGGCACAGATACGCAGTATTTT. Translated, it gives CASSKGGGTDTQYF.

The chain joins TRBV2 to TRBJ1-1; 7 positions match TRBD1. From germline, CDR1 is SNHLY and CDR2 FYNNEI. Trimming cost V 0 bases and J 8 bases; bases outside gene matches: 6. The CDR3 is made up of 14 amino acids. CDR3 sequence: CASSEASRGAEAFF. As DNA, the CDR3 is TGTGCCAGCAGTGAAGCGAGCAGGGGGGCAGAAGCTTTCTTT. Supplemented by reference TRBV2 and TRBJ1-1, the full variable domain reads EPEVTQTPSHQVTQMGQEVILRCVPISNHLYFYWYRQILGQKVEFLVSFYNNEISEKSEIFDDQFSVERPDGSNFTLKIRSTKLEDSAMYFCASSEASRGAEAFFGQGTRLTVV.

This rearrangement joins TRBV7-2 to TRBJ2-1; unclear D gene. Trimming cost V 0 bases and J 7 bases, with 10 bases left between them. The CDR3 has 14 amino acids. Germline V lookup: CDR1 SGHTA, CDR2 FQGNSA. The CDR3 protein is CASSLARLSNEQFF. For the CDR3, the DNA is TGTGCCAGCAGCTTAGCGCGTCTTAGTAATGAGCAGTTCTTC.

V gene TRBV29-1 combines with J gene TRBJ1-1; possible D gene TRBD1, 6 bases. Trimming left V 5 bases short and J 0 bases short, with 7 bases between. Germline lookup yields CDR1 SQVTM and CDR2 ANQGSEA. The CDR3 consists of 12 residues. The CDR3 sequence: CSVRTVNTEAFF. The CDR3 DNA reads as TGCAGCGTTAGGACAGTGAACACTGAAGCTTTCTTT.

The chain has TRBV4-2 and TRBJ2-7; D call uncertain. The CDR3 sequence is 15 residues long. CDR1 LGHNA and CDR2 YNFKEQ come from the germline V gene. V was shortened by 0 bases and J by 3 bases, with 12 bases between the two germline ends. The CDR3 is CASSQDSIVSYEQYF. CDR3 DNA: TGTGCCAGCAGCCAAGATAGCATTGTTAGCTACGAGCAGTACTTC.

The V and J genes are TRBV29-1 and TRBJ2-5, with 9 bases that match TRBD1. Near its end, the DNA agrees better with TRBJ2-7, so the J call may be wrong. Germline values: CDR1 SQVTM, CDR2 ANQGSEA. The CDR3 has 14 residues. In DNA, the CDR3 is TGCAGCGTTGACACACCGGGACAGGGATACGAGCAGTACTTC. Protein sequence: CSVDTPGQGYEQYF.

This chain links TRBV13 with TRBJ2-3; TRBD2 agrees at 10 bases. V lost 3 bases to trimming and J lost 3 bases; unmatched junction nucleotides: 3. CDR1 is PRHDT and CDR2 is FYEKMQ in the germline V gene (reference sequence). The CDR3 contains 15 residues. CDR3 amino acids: CASSFISGRTDTQYF. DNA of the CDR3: TGTGCCAGCAGCTTCATTAGCGGGAGGACAGATACGCAGTATTTT.

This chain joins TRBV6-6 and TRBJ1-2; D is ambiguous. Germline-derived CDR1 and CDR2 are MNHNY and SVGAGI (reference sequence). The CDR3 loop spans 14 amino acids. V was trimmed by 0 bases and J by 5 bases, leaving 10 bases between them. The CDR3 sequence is CASSYSLEMYGYTF. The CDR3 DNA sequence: TGTGCCAGCAGTTACTCGTTGGAGATGTATGGCTACACCTTC.

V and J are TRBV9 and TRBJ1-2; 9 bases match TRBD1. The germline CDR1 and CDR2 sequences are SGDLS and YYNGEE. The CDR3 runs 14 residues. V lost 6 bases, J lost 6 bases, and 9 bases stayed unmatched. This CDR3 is CASNSMGQGNGYTF. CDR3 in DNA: TGTGCCAGCAACTCAATGGGACAGGGTAATGGCTACACCTTC.

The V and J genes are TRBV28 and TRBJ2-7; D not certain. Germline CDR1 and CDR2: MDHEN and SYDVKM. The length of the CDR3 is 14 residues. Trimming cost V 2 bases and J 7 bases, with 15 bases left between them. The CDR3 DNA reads TGTGCCAGCAGTTTAGGGTCCGCTACGAGGGAGCAGTACTTC. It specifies CASSLGSATREQYF.

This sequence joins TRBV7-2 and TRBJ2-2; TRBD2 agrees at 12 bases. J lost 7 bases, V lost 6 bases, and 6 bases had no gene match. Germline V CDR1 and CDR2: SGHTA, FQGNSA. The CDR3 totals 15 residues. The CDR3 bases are TGTGCCAGCAGTCCTAGCGGGGGGGCGATCGGGGAGCTGTTTTTT. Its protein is CASSPSGGAIGELFF.

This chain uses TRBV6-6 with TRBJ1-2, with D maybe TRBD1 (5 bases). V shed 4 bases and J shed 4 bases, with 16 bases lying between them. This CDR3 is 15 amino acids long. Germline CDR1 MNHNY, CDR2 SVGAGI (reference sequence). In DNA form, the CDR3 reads TGTGCCAGCAGTTCTGAATCGGGGACTGGCTATGGCTACACCTTC. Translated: CASSSESGTGYGYTF.

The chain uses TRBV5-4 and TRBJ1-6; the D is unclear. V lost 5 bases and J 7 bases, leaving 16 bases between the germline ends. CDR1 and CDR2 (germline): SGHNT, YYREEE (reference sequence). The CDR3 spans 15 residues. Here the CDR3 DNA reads TGTGCCAGCAGTCTGACGCGAGGGAAGAATTCACCCCTCCACTTT. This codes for CASSLTRGKNSPLHF. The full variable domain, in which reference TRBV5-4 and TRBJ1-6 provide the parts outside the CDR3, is ETGVTQSPTHLIKTRGQQVTLRCSSQSGHNTVSWYQQALGQGPQFIFQYYREEENGRGNFPPRFSGLQFPNYSSELNVNALELDDSALYLCASSLTRGKNSPLHFGNGTRLTVT.

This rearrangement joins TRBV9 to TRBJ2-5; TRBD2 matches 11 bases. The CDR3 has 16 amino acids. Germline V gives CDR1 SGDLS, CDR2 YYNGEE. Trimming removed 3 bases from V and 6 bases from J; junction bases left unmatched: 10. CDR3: CASSALAGGRVKTQYF. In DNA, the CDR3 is TGTGCCAGCAGCGCATTAGCGGGAGGGAGGGTGAAGACCCAGTACTTC.

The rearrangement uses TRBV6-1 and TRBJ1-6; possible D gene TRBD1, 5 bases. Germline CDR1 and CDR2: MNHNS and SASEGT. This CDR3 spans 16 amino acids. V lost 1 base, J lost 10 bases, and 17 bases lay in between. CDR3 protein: CASSEDQWAGFSPLHF. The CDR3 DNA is TGTGCCAGCAGTGAAGACCAGTGGGCAGGGTTCTCACCCCTCCACTTT.

CDR3 in amino acids: CASARTAMNTEAFF. CDR3 nucleotides: TGTGCCAGCGCCCGAACAGCCATGAACACTGAAGCTTTCTTT. V and J are TRBV6-6 and TRBJ1-1; D is unclear. V lost 8 bases, J lost 0 bases, and 13 bases lay in between. Germline V lookup: CDR1 MNHNY, CDR2 SVGAGI (reference sequence). This CDR3 has 14 amino acids.

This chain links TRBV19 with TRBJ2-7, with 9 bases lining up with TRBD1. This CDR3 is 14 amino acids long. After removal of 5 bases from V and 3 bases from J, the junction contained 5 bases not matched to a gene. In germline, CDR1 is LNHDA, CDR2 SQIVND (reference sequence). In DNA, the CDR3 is TGTGCCAGTAGTCCTCAGACAGGGGGCTACGAGCAGTACTTC. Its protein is CASSPQTGGYEQYF.

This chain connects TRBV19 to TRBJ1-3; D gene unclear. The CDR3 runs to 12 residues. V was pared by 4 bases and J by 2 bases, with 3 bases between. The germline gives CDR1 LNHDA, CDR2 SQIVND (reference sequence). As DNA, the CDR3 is TGTGCCAGTAGTACTACTGGAAACACCATATATTTT. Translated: CASSTTGNTIYF.

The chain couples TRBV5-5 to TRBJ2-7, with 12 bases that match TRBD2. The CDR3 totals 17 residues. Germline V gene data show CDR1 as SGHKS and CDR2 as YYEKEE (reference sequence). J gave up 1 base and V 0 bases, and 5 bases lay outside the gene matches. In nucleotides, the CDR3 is TGTGCCAGCAGCTTGGCCGGGACTAGCGGGCTTTCCTACGAGCAGTACTTC. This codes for CASSLAGTSGLSYEQYF.

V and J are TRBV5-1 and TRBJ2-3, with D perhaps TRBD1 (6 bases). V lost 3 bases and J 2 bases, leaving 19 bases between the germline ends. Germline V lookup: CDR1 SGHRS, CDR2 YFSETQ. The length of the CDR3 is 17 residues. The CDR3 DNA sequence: TGCGCCAGCAGCTGGCCAATGACAGGAACCATCACAGATACGCAGTATTTT. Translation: CASSWPMTGTITDTQYF.

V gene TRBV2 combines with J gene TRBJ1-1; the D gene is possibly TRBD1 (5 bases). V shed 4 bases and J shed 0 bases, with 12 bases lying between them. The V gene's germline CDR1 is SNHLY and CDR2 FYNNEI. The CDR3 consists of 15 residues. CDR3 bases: TGTGCCAGCAGTGTCGGGACTGCCCTGAACACTGAAGCTTTCTTT. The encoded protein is CASSVGTALNTEAFF.

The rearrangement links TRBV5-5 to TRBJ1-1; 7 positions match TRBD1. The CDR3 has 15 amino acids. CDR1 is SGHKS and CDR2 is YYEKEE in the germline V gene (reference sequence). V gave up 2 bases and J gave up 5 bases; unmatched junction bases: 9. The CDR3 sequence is CASSLQQGRWTEAFF. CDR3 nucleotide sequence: TGTGCCAGCAGCTTACAACAGGGGCGATGGACTGAAGCTTTCTTT.

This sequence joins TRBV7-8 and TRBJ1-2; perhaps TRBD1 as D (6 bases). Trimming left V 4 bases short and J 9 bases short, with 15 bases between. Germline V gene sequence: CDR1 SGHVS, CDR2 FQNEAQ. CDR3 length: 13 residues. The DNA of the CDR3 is TGTGCCAGCAGCTCCATCCACGGGGGGCGCTACACCTTC. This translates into CASSSIHGGRYTF.

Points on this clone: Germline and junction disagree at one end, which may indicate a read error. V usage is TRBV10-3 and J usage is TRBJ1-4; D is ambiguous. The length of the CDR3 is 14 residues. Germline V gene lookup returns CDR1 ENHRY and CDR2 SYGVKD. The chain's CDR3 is CAIGEGPTNEKLFF. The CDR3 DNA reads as TGTGCCATCGGTGAGGGCCCAACTAATGAAAAACTGTTTTTT.

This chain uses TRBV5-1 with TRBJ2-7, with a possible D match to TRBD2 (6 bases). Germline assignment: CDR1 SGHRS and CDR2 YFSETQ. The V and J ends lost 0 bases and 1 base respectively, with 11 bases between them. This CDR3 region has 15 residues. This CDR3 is CASSLGASESYEQYF. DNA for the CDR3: TGCGCCAGCAGCTTGGGGGCTAGCGAGTCCTACGAGCAGTACTTC. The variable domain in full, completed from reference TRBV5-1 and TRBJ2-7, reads KAGVTQTPRYLIKTRGQQVTLSCSPISGHRSVSWYQQTPGQGLQFLFEYFSETQRNKGNFPGRFSGRQFSNSRSEMNVSTLELGDSALYLCASSLGASESYEQYFGPGTRLTVT.

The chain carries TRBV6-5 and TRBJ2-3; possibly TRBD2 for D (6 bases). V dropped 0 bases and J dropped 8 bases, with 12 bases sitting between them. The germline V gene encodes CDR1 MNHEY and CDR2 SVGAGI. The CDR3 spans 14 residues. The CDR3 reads CASSYSETGGTQYF. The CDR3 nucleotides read TGTGCCAGCAGTTACTCCGAGACCGGGGGTACGCAGTATTTT.

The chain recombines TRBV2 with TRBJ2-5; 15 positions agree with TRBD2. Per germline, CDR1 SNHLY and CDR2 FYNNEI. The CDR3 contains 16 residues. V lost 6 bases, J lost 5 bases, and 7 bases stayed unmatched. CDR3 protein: CASRRTSGGGYETQYF. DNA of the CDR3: TGTGCCAGCAGGAGGACTAGCGGGGGGGGCTATGAGACCCAGTACTTC.